This T cell receptor beta chain was documented in a study of beta chain features in type 1 diabetes. Whole-study results and caveats: Type 1 diabetes patients showed a moderate but significant shortening of TCRB CDR3s in all four CD4+ subsets.

With 2 bases clipped from V and 2 bases from J, the junction kept 0 bases outside the gene matches. The CDR3 extends over 14 amino acids. Germline V lookup: CDR1 MNHEY, CDR2 SMNVEV (reference sequence). Remarks on this clone: Its specificity is unknown.

The authors reverse transcribed all of the isolated RNA, so sequencing captured expressed TCRB transcripts. The protocol was immunoSEQ multiplex PCR, while the TCRdb copy is restricted to in-frame clones and leaves out a portion. The table lists roughly 400,000 clones, 8.5% to 10% of them singletons. The sequenced sample consisted of central memory CD4+ T cells from blood. This sequence joins TRBV27 and TRBJ2-5; 9 bases map to TRBD1. This TCR came from a man aged 25-45 years with type 1 diabetes. This CDR3 is CASSLGTGQETQYF. For the CDR3, the DNA is TGTGCCAGCAGTTTAGGGACAGGGCAAGAGACCCAGTACTTC.